The T cell receptor (beta chain) described here comes from a study of T cells in Graves' hyperthyroidism and ophthalmopathy. Study information: Peripheral blood was taken when the disease was first diagnosed, before any treatment began.

This CDR3 has 16 amino acids. Trimming removed 7 bases at V and 2 bases at J, with 18 bases between. CDR1 and CDR2 (germline): LNHNV, YYDKDF (reference sequence). In this sample, this clonotype turned up a few times. Amplified TCR beta CDR3 regions came from RNA transcripts. With the HTBI primer set, the TCR CDR3 went through a first round of RT-PCR. MiXCR, run by TCRdb on the multiplex PCR reads, gives a single entry per CDR3 protein. Found here are roughly 180,000 distinct CDR3 sequences, over 7.5% of them singletons; the top ten hold 22%. Blood from later-ophthalmopathy patients was taken at first hyperthyroidism diagnosis.

The material sequenced was blood. This sequence was found in a young woman with Graves' hyperthyroidism that later progressed to Graves' ophthalmopathy. V is TRBV15 and J is TRBJ2-1; D ambiguous. The CDR3 sequence: CATTPSRGTPYNEQFF. The CDR3 DNA sequence: TGTGCCACCACCCCATCCCGCGGCACCCCCTACAATGAGCAGTTCTTC.